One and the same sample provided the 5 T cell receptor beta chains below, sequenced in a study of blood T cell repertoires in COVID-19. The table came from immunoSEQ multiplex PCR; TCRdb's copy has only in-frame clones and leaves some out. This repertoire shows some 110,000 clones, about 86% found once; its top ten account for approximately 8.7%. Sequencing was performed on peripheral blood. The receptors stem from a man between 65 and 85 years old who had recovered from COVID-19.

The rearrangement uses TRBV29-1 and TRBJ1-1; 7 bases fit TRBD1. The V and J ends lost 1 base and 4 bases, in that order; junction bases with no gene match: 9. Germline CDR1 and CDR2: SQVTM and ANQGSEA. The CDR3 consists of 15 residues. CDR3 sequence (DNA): TGCAGCGTTGAAGCAGGGGACAGAATAGGCACTGAAGCTTTCTTT. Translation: CSVEAGDRIGTEAFF.

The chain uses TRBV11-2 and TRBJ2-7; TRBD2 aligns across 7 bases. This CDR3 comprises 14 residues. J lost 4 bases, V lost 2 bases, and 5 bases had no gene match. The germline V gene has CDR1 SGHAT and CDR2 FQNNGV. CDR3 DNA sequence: TGTGCCAGCAGCTTAAGCAGGGAGGGGTACGAGCAGTACTTC. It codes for CASSLSREGYEQYF.

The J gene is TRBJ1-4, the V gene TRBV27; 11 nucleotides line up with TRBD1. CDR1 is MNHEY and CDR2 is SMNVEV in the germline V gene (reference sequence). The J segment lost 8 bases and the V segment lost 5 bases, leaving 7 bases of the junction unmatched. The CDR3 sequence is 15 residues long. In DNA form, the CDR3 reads TGTGCCAGCAGTCAGAGGACAGGGGGCCGGGAAAAACTGTTTTTT. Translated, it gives CASSQRTGGREKLFF.

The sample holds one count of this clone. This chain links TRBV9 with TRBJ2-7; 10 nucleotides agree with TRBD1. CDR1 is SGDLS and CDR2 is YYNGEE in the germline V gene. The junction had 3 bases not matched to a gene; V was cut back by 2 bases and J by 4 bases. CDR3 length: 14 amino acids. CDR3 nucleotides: TGTGCCAGCAGCGTGGGACAGGGGAGGTACGAGCAGTACTTC. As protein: CASSVGQGRYEQYF.

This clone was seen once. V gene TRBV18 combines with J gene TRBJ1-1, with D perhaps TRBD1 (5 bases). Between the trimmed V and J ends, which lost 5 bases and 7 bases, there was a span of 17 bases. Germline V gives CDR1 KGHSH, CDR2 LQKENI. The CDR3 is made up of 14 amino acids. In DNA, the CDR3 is TGTGCCAGCTCATCGAACTTCCGGGGGGGTGAAGCTTTCTTT. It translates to CASSSNFRGGEAFF.